A single sample is the source of the 13 T cell receptor beta chains below, sequenced in a study of T cell responses to AZD1222 COVID-19 vaccine. Profiled with immunoSEQ multiplex PCR; TCRdb holds only in-frame clones, not every one. The sample holds about 25,000 clones; roughly 84% are singletons and the top ten take around a third. The source material was peripheral blood, sampled 28 days after the second AZD1222 dose. The receptors shown here come from an adult who received the AZD1222 COVID-19 vaccine.

This rearrangement joins TRBV6-1 to TRBJ2-7; 8 bases map to TRBD1. The CDR3 has 16 amino acids. The germline gives CDR1 MNHNS, CDR2 SASEGT. V was clipped by 2 bases and J by 5 bases; unmatched bases: 11. The CDR3 DNA reads TGTGCCAGCAGTGAAACCCCAGGACAGGGTTCCCACGAGCAGTACTTC. Translating it yields CASSETPGQGSHEQYF.

The V gene is TRBV6-1, the J gene TRBJ2-2; TRBD2 is a possible D gene (5 bases). V was clipped by 5 bases and J by 4 bases, with 11 bases between them. This CDR3 region has 14 residues. Germline loops: CDR1 MNHNS, CDR2 SASEGT. The CDR3 loop reads CASSYRGRTGELFF. In nucleotides, the CDR3 is TGTGCCAGCAGTTATCGCGGGCGCACCGGGGAGCTGTTTTTT.

This CDR3 is CASSQTGGPEAFF. Here the CDR3 DNA reads TGTGCCAGCAGCCAAACAGGGGGTCCTGAAGCTTTCTTT. This chain joins TRBV7-3 and TRBJ1-1; 8 nucleotides line up with TRBD1. The germline V gene encodes CDR1 SGHTA and CDR2 FQGTGA. This CDR3 is 13 amino acids long. J was trimmed by 6 bases and V by 5 bases; bases with no gene match: 5.

The CDR3 nucleotides are TGTGCCAGCGCCGGACTCAACGAGCAGTACTTC. This translates into CASAGLNEQYF. The chain carries TRBV5-6 and TRBJ2-7; D is possibly TRBD2 (5 bases). Between the trimmed V and J ends, which lost 7 bases and 5 bases, there was a span of 10 bases. In germline, CDR1 is SGHDT, CDR2 YYEEEE. This CDR3 comprises 11 residues.

The chain links TRBV28 to TRBJ1-2, with 8 bases fitting TRBD1. V lost 2 bases, J lost 3 bases, and 2 bases stayed unmatched. The germline CDR1 and CDR2 sequences are MDHEN and SYDVKM. The CDR3 has 14 amino acids. Here the CDR3 DNA reads TGTGCCAGCAGTTTAACAGGGGGATACTATGGCTACACCTTC. It codes for CASSLTGGYYGYTF.

The rearrangement joins TRBV15 to TRBJ1-2; 7 bases are a match to TRBD1. This CDR3 has 16 amino acids. V was pared by 0 bases and J by 6 bases, with 10 bases of the junction left unmatched. Germline V CDR1 and CDR2: LNHNV, YYDKDF (reference sequence). The CDR3 protein is CATSRDTGTAFDGYTF. The CDR3 bases are TGTGCCACCAGCAGAGATACCGGGACAGCCTTCGATGGCTACACCTTC.

This clone has a handful of counts. The chain couples TRBV6-5 to TRBJ2-7; D is unresolved. The CDR3 totals 12 residues. Germline values: CDR1 MNHEY, CDR2 SVGAGI. Trimming took 4 bases from V and 5 from J, leaving 9 bases between them. In nucleotides, the CDR3 is TGTGCCAGCAGTTCTACGGTAGACGAGCAGTACTTC. Translated: CASSSTVDEQYF.

The V and J genes are TRBV6-5 and TRBJ2-7; 9 nucleotides match TRBD2. There are 14 residues in the CDR3. After removal of 8 bases from V and 6 bases from J, the junction contained 11 bases not matched to a gene. Germline-derived CDR1 and CDR2 are MNHEY and SVGAGI. CDR3 sequence reads: CASRGSGSSAEQYF. The CDR3 DNA sequence: TGTGCCAGCCGGGGTAGCGGGAGTTCGGCCGAGCAGTACTTC.

This chain joins TRBV25-1 and TRBJ2-2; tentatively, D is TRBD2 (6 bases). CDR3 length equals 14 residues. Germline V CDR1 and CDR2: MGHDK, SYGVNS. Trimming pared 4 bases from V and 3 bases from J, leaving 9 bases between. DNA for the CDR3: TGTGCCAGCAGTGTAGGGGAGGACACCGGGGAGCTGTTTTTT. Translation gives CASSVGEDTGELFF.

V usage is TRBV25-1 and J usage is TRBJ2-5, with TRBD2 matching over 9 bases. CDR3 size: 17 residues. The germline V gene encodes CDR1 MGHDK and CDR2 SYGVNS. The junction had 12 bases not matched to a gene; V was cut back by 3 bases and J by 4 bases. As DNA, the CDR3 is TGTGCCAGCAGTGAGGGGGCCTCTGGCGGGAGGGCAGAGACCCAGTACTTC. This codes for CASSEGASGGRAETQYF.

This clone was detected a few times. The chain joins TRBV6-2 or TRBV6-3 to TRBJ1-1; 8 nucleotides align to TRBD1. Germline values: CDR1 MNHEY, CDR2 SVGEGT. The CDR3 has 14 amino acids. V lost 5 bases to trimming and J lost 5 bases; unmatched junction nucleotides: 7. The CDR3 sequence: CASSTGQGLTEAFF. DNA of the CDR3: TGTGCCAGCAGTACCGGACAGGGATTGACTGAAGCTTTCTTT.

This CDR3 is CASSLTGGISPDTQYF. CDR3 nucleotide sequence: TGCGCCAGCAGCTTAACAGGGGGAATATCCCCAGATACGCAGTATTTT. The chain carries TRBV5-1 and TRBJ2-3, with 8 bases fitting TRBD1. The V and J ends lost 2 bases and 4 bases, in that order; junction bases with no gene match: 9. CDR3 length: 16 amino acids. CDR1 is SGHRS, CDR2 YFSETQ, per germline.

V usage is TRBV27 and J usage is TRBJ2-5, with 11 bases that match TRBD1. Looked up from germline, CDR1 is MNHEY and CDR2 is SMNVEV (reference sequence). V dropped 6 bases and J dropped 5; count of bases not matched to a gene: 14. The CDR3 extends over 17 amino acids. As DNA, the CDR3 is TGTGCCAGCAGCCCCGGACAGGGGGCTTCCCAAGGGGAGACCCAGTACTTC. It yields the protein CASSPGQGASQGETQYF.